These 10 T cell receptor beta chains share one sample of origin, sequenced in a study of PD-1 blockade in classical Hodgkin lymphoma. In every patient, relapse followed autologous stem cell transplantation, while exposure to brentuximab vedotin differed. This table comes from immunoSEQ multiplex PCR, and its TCRdb copy is limited to in-frame clones, with some not included. This repertoire shows over 20,000 clones, 65% to 80% found once; its top ten account for around 22%. The material was peripheral blood mononuclear cells (PBMCs), obtained before the second cycle of nivolumab. The receptors were sampled from a human donor with classical Hodgkin lymphoma.

This sequence joins TRBV5-8 and TRBJ2-1; 7 bases fit TRBD1. The V segment lost 4 bases and the J segment 4 bases; nucleotides outside the gene matches: 5. Per germline, CDR1 SGHTS and CDR2 YDEGEE. This CDR3 spans 14 amino acids. The CDR3 coding sequence is TGTGCCAGCAGCCCCGGGACAGTGTACAATGAGCAGTTCTTC. Protein product: CASSPGTVYNEQFF.

As to this clone: One junction end does not reproduce the germline sequence, and a read error may be involved. The sample contains more than one DNA sequence encoding this CDR3. The V call is TRBV7-9, the J call TRBJ2-7; 14 bases are a match to TRBD2. Germline V CDR1 and CDR2: SEHNR, FQNEAQ (reference sequence). This CDR3 has 16 residues. The CDR3 sequence: CASSSLGLAGVYEQYF. The CDR3 DNA sequence: TGCGCCAGCAGCTCGCTGGGACTAGCGGGAGTTTACGAGCAGTACTTC.

This rearrangement joins TRBV11-2 to TRBJ2-1, with 10 bases matching TRBD2. The CDR3 has 17 amino acids. The germline V gene encodes CDR1 SGHAT and CDR2 FQNNGV. V trimming: 5 bases; J trimming: 0 bases; junction bases outside the gene matches: 7. The CDR3 sequence: CASSPGTSVSSYNEQFF. The DNA of the CDR3 is TGTGCCAGCAGCCCGGGGACTAGCGTAAGCTCCTACAATGAGCAGTTCTTC.

This chain links TRBV19 with TRBJ1-3; D not resolved. V was cut by 6 bases and J by 4 bases, with 16 bases left in between. CDR1 is LNHDA and CDR2 is SQIVND in the germline V gene (reference sequence). This CDR3 region has 15 residues. The DNA for the CDR3 is TGTGCCAGTAGGGCCGGTAGTGGGGTCGGAAACACCATATATTTT. Translation: CASRAGSGVGNTIYF.

The V gene is TRBV5-1, the J gene TRBJ1-1; 8 bases agree with TRBD1. In germline, CDR1 is SGHRS, CDR2 YFSETQ. CDR3 length: 15 amino acids. The V and J ends lost 3 bases and 1 base, in that order; junction bases with no gene match: 5. CDR3 in amino acids: CASSSRTGTNTEAFF. In DNA form, the CDR3 reads TGCGCCAGCAGCTCCCGGACAGGGACGAACACTGAAGCTTTCTTT.

This rearrangement joins TRBV5-4 to TRBJ2-7; 11 bases match TRBD2. This CDR3 is 15 amino acids long. The germline gives CDR1 SGHNT, CDR2 YYREEE (reference sequence). V shed 4 bases, J shed 2 bases, and the junction held 5 bases outside the gene matches. Here the CDR3 reads CASSPGLADPYEQYF. CDR3 bases: TGTGCCAGCAGCCCGGGACTAGCGGATCCCTACGAGCAGTACTTC. The full variable domain, with the rest looked up from reference TRBV5-4 and TRBJ2-7, is ETGVTQSPTHLIKTRGQQVTLRCSSQSGHNTVSWYQQALGQGPQFIFQYYREEENGRGNFPPRFSGLQFPNYSSELNVNALELDDSALYLCASSPGLADPYEQYFGPGTRLTVT.

The DNA for the CDR3 is TGTGCCAGCACCCAATGGGACCGAGCGGCCGGGGAGCTGTTTTTT. Amino acids: CASTQWDRAAGELFF. This sequence joins TRBV6-5 and TRBJ2-2, with D perhaps being TRBD1 or TRBD2 (5 bases each). Germline V gene sequence: CDR1 MNHEY, CDR2 SVGAGI. V gave up 7 bases and J gave up 6 bases, with 18 bases separating them. This CDR3 spans 15 amino acids.

The CDR3 DNA reads TGTGCCAGCAGCTCCGGGACCTCCTACGAGCAGTACTTC. It is translated as CASSSGTSYEQYF. V is TRBV11-2 and J is TRBJ2-7, with D perhaps assigned TRBD1 or TRBD2 (5 bases each). Germline lookup yields CDR1 SGHAT and CDR2 FQNNGV. V lost 4 bases, J lost 0 bases, and 7 bases lay in between. This CDR3 has 13 amino acids. Variable domain in full (rest from reference TRBV11-2 and TRBJ2-7): EAGVAQSPRYKIIEKRQSVAFWCNPISGHATLYWYQQILGQGPKLLIQFQNNGVVDDSQLPKDRFSAERLKGVDSTLKIQPAKLEDSAVYLCASSSGTSYEQYFGPGTRLTVT.

J is TRBJ1-1 and V is TRBV5-4, with no clear D. Deletions cut 4 bases from V and 0 bases from J, with 16 bases between. CDR3 length: 16 amino acids. Germline-derived CDR1 and CDR2 are SGHNT and YYREEE (reference sequence). Here the CDR3 DNA reads TGTGCCAGCAGCCCGACGGAGGGCCCAATGAACACTGAAGCTTTCTTT. Translating gives CASSPTEGPMNTEAFF.

This chain links TRBV19 with TRBJ2-1; a weak D match, TRBD2 (5 bases). Looked up from germline, CDR1 is LNHDA and CDR2 is SQIVND (reference sequence). There are 16 residues in the CDR3. Trimming pared 4 bases from V and 9 bases from J, leaving 22 bases between. In DNA, the CDR3 is TGTGCCAGTAGTACTTCCGCCCGGGGTATTCAGGTTGAGCAGTTCTTC. This translates into CASSTSARGIQVEQFF.